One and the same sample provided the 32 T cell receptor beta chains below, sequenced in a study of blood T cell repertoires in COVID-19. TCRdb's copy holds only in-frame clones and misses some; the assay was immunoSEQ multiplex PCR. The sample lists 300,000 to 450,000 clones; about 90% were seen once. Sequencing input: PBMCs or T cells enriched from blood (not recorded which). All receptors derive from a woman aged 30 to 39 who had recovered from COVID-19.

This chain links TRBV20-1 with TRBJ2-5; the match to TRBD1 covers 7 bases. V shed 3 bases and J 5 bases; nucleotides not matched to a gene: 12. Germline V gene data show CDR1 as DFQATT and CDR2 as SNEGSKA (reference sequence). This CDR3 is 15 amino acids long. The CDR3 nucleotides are TGCAGTGCTAGTATCCCGACGGGACAGCAGGAGACCCAGTACTTC. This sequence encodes CSASIPTGQQETQYF.

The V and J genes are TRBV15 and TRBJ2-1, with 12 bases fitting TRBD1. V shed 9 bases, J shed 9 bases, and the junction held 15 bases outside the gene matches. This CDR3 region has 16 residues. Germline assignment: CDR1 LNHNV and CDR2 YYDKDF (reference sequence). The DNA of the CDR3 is TGTGCCACTAGAATCGGGACAGGGGGCCGAGCGGGTGAGCAGTTCTTC. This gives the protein CATRIGTGGRAGEQFF.

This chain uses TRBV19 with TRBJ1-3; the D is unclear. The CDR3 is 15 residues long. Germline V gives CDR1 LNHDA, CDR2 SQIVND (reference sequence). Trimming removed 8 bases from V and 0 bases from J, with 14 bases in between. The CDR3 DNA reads TGTGCCAGTGGGAGGAGACCCGACTCTGGAAACACCATATATTTT. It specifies CASGRRPDSGNTIYF.

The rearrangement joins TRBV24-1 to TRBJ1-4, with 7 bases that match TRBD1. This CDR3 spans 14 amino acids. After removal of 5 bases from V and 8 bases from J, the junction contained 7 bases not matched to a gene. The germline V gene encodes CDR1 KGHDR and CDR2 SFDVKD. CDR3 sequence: CATSGTGAKEKLFF. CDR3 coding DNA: TGTGCCACCAGTGGCACAGGGGCGAAGGAAAAACTGTTTTTT.

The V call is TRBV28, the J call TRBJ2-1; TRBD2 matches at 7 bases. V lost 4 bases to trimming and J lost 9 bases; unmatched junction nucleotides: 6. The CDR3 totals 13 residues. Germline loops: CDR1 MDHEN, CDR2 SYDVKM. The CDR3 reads CASSYSRGGEQFF. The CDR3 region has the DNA TGTGCCAGCAGTTACAGCCGCGGGGGTGAGCAGTTCTTC. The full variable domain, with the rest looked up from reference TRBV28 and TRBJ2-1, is DVKVTQSSRYLVKRTGEKVFLECVQDMDHENMFWYRQDPGLGLRLIYFSYDVKMKEKGDIPEGYSVSREKKERFSLILESASTNQTSMYLCASSYSRGGEQFFGPGTRLTVL.

The CDR3 DNA is TGTGCCAGCAGCCCCAGGGGGCCCTACGAGCAGTACTTC. This codes for CASSPRGPYEQYF. V gene TRBV5-6 combines with J gene TRBJ2-7; TRBD1 matches 8 bases. Germline V gene data show CDR1 as SGHDT and CDR2 as YYEEEE. V lost 4 bases, J lost 2 bases, and 2 bases stayed unmatched. The CDR3 length is 13 residues.

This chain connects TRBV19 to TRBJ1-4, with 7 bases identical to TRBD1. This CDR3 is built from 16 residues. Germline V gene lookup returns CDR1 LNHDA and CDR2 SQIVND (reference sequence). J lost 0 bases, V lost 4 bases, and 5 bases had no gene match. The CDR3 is CASSNRGAPTNEKLFF. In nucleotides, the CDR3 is TGTGCCAGTAGTAACAGGGGAGCACCAACTAATGAAAAACTGTTTTTT.

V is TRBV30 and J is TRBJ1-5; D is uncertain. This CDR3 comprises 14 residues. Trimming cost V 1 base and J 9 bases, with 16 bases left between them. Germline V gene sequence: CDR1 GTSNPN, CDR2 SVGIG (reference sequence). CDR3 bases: TGTGCCTGGAGTGAGGGAGGTGGGTCTGGGCCCCAGCATTTT. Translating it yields CAWSEGGGSGPQHF. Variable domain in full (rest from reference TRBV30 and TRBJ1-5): SQTIHQWPATLVQPVGSPLSLECTVEGTSNPNLYWYRQAAGRGLQLLFYSVGIGQISSEVPQNLSASRPQDRQFILSSKKLLLSDSGFYLCAWSEGGGSGPQHFGDGTRLSIL.

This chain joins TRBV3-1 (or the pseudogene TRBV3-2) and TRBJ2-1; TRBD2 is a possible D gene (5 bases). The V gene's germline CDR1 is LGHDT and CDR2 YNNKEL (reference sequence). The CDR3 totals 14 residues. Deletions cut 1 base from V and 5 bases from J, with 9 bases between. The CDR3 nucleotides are TGTGCCAGCAGCCAAGGGCGGGTGCACAATGAGCAGTTCTTC. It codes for CASSQGRVHNEQFF.

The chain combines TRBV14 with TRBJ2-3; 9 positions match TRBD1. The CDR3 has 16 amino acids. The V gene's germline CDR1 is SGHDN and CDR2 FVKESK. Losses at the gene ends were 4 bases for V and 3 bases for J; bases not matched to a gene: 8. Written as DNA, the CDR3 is TGTGCCAGCAGCCCTACAGGGGGCTCAGGTACAGATACGCAGTATTTT. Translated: CASSPTGGSGTDTQYF. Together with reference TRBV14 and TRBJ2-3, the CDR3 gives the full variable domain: EAGVTQFPSHSVIEKGQTVTLRCDPISGHDNLYWYRRVMGKEIKFLLHFVKESKQDESGMPNNRFLAERTGGTYSTLKVQPAELEDSGVYFCASSPTGGSGTDTQYFGPGTRLTVL.

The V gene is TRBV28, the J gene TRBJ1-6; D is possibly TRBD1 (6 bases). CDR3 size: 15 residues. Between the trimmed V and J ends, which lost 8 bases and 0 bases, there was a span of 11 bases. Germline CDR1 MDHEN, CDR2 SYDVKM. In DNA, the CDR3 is TGTGCCAGCCTAGGGGGAAGCTCCTATAATTCACCCCTCCACTTT. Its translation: CASLGGSSYNSPLHF.

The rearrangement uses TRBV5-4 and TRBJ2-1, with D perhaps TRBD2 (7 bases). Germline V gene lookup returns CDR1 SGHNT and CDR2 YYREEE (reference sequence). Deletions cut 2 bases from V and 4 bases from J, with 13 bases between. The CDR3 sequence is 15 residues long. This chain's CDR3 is CASSLGGAIYNEQFF. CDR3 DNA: TGTGCCAGCAGCTTAGGGGGGGCCATATACAATGAGCAGTTCTTC.

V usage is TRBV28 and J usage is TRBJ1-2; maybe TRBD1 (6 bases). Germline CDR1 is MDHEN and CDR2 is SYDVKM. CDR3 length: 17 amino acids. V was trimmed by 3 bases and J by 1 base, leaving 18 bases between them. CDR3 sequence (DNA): TGTGCCAGCAGTTTCTTGGGCCGGACAGACAATAACTATGGCTACACCTTC. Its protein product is CASSFLGRTDNNYGYTF.

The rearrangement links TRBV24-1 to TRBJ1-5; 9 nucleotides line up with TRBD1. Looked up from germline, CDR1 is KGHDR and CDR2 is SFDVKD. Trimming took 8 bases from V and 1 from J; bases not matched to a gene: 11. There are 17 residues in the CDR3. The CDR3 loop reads CATIIRDRVESNQPQHF. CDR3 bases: TGTGCCACCATCATCCGGGACAGGGTTGAAAGCAATCAGCCCCAGCATTTT.

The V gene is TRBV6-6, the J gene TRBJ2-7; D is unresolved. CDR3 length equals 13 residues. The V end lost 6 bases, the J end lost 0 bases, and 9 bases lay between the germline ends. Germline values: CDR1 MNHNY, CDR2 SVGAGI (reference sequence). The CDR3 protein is CASSSDNSYEQYF. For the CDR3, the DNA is TGTGCCAGCAGCTCAGACAACTCCTACGAGCAGTACTTC.

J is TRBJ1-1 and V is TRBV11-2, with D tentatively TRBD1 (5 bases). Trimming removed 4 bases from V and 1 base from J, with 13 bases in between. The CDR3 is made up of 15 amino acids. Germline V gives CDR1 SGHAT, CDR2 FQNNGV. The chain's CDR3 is CASSSRGGGNTEAFF. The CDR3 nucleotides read TGTGCCAGCAGCTCGCGTGGGGGGGGGAACACTGAAGCTTTCTTT.

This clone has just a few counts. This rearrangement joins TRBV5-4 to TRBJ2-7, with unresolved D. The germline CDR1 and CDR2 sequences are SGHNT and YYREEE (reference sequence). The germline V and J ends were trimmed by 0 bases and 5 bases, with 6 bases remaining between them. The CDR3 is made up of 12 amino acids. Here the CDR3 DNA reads TGTGCCAGCAGCTTGGAAGCCCACGAGCAGTACTTC. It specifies CASSLEAHEQYF.

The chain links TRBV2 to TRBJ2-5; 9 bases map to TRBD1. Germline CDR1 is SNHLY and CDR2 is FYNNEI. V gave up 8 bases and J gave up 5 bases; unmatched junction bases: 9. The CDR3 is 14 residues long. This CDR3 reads CASGGQGIWETQYF. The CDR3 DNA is TGTGCCAGCGGGGGACAGGGCATTTGGGAGACCCAGTACTTC.

The CDR3 is CASSPPLGGPTGELFF. In DNA, the CDR3 is TGTGCCAGCAGCCCCCCCTTGGGGGGGCCCACCGGGGAGCTGTTTTTT. This chain uses TRBV7-6 with TRBJ2-2, with a weak D call TRBD2 (7 bases). The CDR3 totals 16 residues. CDR1 and CDR2 (germline): SGHVS, FNYEAQ. V dropped 5 bases and J dropped 4 bases, with 17 bases sitting between them.

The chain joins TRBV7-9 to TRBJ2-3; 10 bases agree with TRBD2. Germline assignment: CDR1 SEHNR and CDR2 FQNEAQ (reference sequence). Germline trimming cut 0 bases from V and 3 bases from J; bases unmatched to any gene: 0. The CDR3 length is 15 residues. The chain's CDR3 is CASSLALAGTDTQYF. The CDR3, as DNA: TGTGCCAGCAGCTTAGCACTAGCGGGGACAGATACGCAGTATTTT.

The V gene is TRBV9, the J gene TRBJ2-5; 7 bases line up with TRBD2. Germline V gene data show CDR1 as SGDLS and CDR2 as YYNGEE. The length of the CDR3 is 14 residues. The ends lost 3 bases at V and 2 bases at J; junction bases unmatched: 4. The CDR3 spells CASSAGLHQETQYF. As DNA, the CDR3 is TGTGCCAGCAGCGCGGGACTACATCAAGAGACCCAGTACTTC.

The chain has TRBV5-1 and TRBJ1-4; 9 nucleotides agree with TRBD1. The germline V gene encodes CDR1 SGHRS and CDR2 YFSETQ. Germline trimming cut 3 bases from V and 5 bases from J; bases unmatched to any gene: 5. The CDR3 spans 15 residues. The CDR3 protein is CASSSGTGRNEKLFF. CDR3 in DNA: TGCGCCAGCAGCTCCGGGACAGGGCGGAATGAAAAACTGTTTTTT.

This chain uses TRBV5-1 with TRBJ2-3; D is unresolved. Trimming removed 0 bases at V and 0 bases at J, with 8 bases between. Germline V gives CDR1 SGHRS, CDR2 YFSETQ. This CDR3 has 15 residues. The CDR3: CASSLGLPSTDTQYF. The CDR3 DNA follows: TGCGCCAGCAGCTTGGGGCTCCCTAGCACAGATACGCAGTATTTT.

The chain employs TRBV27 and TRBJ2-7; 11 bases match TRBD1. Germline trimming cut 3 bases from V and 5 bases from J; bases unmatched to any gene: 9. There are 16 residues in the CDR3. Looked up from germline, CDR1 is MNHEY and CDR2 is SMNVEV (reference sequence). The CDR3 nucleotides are TGTGCCAGCAGTTTCACTCCGGACAGGGGGCTGAACGAGCAGTACTTC. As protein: CASSFTPDRGLNEQYF.

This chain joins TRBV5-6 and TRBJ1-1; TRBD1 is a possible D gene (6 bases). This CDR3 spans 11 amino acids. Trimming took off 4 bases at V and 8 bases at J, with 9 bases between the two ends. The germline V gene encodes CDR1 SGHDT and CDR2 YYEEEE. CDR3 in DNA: TGTGCCAGCAGCGAGGGGACAGAAGCTTTCTTT. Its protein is CASSEGTEAFF.

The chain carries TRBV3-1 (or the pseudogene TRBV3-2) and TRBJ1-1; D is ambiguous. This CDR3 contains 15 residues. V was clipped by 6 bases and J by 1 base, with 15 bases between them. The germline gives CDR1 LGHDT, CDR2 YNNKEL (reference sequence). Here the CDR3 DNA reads TGTGCCAGCAGACCATACACGGAGGGGAACACTGAAGCTTTCTTT. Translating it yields CASRPYTEGNTEAFF.

The DNA of the CDR3 is TGCGCCAGCAGCACCATAGCGGGGACTCTTCCGGGCGAGCAGTACTTC. Its protein product is CASSTIAGTLPGEQYF. The V and J genes are TRBV5-1 and TRBJ2-7, with 8 bases aligning to TRBD2. Looked up from germline, CDR1 is SGHRS and CDR2 is YFSETQ. The CDR3 runs to 16 residues. V dropped 4 bases and J dropped 6; count of bases not matched to a gene: 15. The variable domain in full, completed from reference TRBV5-1 and TRBJ2-7, reads KAGVTQTPRYLIKTRGQQVTLSCSPISGHRSVSWYQQTPGQGLQFLFEYFSETQRNKGNFPGRFSGRQFSNSRSEMNVSTLELGDSALYLCASSTIAGTLPGEQYFGPGTRLTVT.

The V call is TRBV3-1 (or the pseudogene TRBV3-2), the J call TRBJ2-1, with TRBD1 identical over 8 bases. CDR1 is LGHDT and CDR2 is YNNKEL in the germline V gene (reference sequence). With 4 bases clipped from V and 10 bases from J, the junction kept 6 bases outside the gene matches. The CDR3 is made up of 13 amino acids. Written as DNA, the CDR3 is TGTGCCAGCAGCCCCGACAGGGGTAGGGAGCAGTTCTTC. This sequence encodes CASSPDRGREQFF.

The CDR3 loop is CASSPRDRAHSPLHF. The CDR3 DNA reads TGTGCCAGCAGCCCCCGAGACAGGGCACATTCACCCCTCCACTTT. The chain is built from TRBV25-1 and TRBJ1-6; 7 nucleotides agree with TRBD1. CDR1 is MGHDK, CDR2 SYGVNS, per germline. V shed 6 bases, J shed 8 bases, and the junction held 10 bases outside the gene matches. The CDR3 totals 15 residues.

CDR3 loop: CASSADRVGGQPQHF. Written as DNA, the CDR3 is TGTGCCAGCAGCGCGGACAGGGTAGGGGGTCAGCCCCAGCATTTT. V and J are TRBV2 and TRBJ1-5; 8 bases map to TRBD1. J was trimmed by 6 bases and V by 6 bases; bases with no gene match: 10. CDR1 is SNHLY, CDR2 FYNNEI, per germline. The CDR3 is 15 amino acids. The variable domain in full, completed from reference TRBV2 and TRBJ1-5, reads EPEVTQTPSHQVTQMGQEVILRCVPISNHLYFYWYRQILGQKVEFLVSFYNNEISEKSEIFDDQFSVERPDGSNFTLKIRSTKLEDSAMYFCASSADRVGGQPQHFGDGTRLSIL.

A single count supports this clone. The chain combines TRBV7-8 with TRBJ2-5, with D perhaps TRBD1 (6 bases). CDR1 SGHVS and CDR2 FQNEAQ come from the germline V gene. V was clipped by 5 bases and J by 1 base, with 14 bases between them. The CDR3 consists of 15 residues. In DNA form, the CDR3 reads TGTGCCAGCAGCGCCACAACAGGGTTCCAAGAGACCCAGTACTTC. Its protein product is CASSATTGFQETQYF.

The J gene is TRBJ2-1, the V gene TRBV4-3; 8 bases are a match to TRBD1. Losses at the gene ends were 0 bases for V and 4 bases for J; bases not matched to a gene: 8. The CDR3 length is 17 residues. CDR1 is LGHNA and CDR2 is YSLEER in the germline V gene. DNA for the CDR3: TGCGCCAGCAGCCAAGATATGAGGACAGGGTTTTACAATGAGCAGTTCTTC. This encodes CASSQDMRTGFYNEQFF.